Listed here are 26 T cell receptor beta chains from one sample, sequenced in a study of CD8 T cells in ankylosing spondylitis. General study findings and limits: Characteristic, it appeared, of ankylosing spondylitis blood was a TCR beta motif of roughly 8 highly homologous variants.

Using its own MiXCR run on the 5' RACE reads, TCRdb lists one record per CDR3 protein. The table has about 400,000 distinct CDR3 sequences, about a fifth seen once; the top ten hold around 16%. Their specific antigens are unknown. Sequenced sample: blood, either unsorted or a sorted T cell fraction (not recorded which). Receptor source: a male donor with ankylosing spondylitis.

J is TRBJ1-5 and V is TRBV4-2; D is ambiguous. The germline V gene encodes CDR1 LGHNA and CDR2 YNFKEQ. The CDR3 covers 14 residues. V lost 0 bases, J lost 8 bases, and 11 bases lay in between. CDR3 in amino acids: CASSQDIGAEPQHF. The DNA for the CDR3 is TGTGCCAGCAGCCAAGATATTGGAGCGGAGCCCCAGCATTTT.

This clonotype was seen more than once but under ten times. The chain recombines TRBV5-6 with TRBJ2-1, with D possibly TRBD1 on 5 matching bases. Germline lookup yields CDR1 SGHDT and CDR2 YYEEEE. V was trimmed by 1 base and J by 1 base, leaving 6 bases between them. This CDR3 contains 14 residues. The CDR3 DNA sequence: TGTGCCAGCAGCTTGAGACAGTCCTACAATGAGCAGTTCTTC. Amino acids: CASSLRQSYNEQFF.

This clonotype has a handful of counts. The chain couples TRBV20-1 to TRBJ1-1; D unresolved. This CDR3 spans 11 amino acids. From germline, CDR1 is DFQATT and CDR2 SNEGSKA (reference sequence). The V end was cut by 5 bases, the J end by 10 bases, with 14 bases between. CDR3: CSARAPRVAFF. CDR3 in DNA: TGCAGTGCTCGAGCGCCCCGGGTAGCTTTCTTT.

This clonotype was counted only a few times. The chain recombines TRBV13 with TRBJ2-4; D possibly corresponds to TRBD2 (5 bases). V was cut by 2 bases and J by 11 bases, with 10 bases left in between. The CDR3 spans 12 residues. Germline V gives CDR1 PRHDT, CDR2 FYEKMQ (reference sequence). This chain's CDR3 is CASSLRPGFQYF. Written as DNA, the CDR3 is TGTGCCAGCAGCTTACGTCCGGGATTTCAGTACTTC.

This clonotype was seen only a few times. The chain couples TRBV5-1 to TRBJ2-1, with 10 bases matching TRBD2. Losses at the gene ends were 2 bases for V and 7 bases for J; bases not matched to a gene: 12. The CDR3 has 17 residues. Germline V gene data show CDR1 as SGHRS and CDR2 as YFSETQ. Here the CDR3 reads CASSLSAGGLVGNEQFF. The CDR3 DNA follows: TGCGCCAGCAGCTTATCAGCGGGAGGGCTAGTTGGAAATGAGCAGTTCTTC.

The chain is built from TRBV20-1 and TRBJ1-5; D may be TRBD1 (5 bases). The CDR3 runs to 12 residues. Germline V lookup: CDR1 DFQATT, CDR2 SNEGSKA (reference sequence). The ends were cut back, 5 bases at V and 4 bases at J, with 9 bases in the middle. CDR3 residues: CSAAPGNQPQHF. The CDR3 DNA is TGCAGTGCTGCCCCAGGGAATCAGCCCCAGCATTTT.

The chain combines TRBV6-5 with TRBJ1-2; unclear D gene. The CDR3 is made up of 15 amino acids. Trimming took 1 base from V and 0 from J, leaving 9 bases between them. The V gene's germline CDR1 is MNHEY and CDR2 SVGAGI. Here the CDR3 reads CASSYWPGSNYGYTF. The CDR3 coding sequence is TGTGCCAGCAGTTACTGGCCGGGTTCTAACTATGGCTACACCTTC.

This rearrangement joins TRBV6-2 or TRBV6-3 to TRBJ2-3; possibly TRBD2 for D (5 bases). The V gene lost 7 bases and the J gene lost 0 bases, with 11 bases spanning the gap. The CDR3 is 14 amino acids. Looked up from germline, CDR1 is MNHEY and CDR2 is SVGEGT. This chain's CDR3 is CASTEDSSTDTQYF. The CDR3 DNA is TGTGCCAGCACGGAGGATTCTAGCACAGATACGCAGTATTTT.

This sequence joins TRBV20-1 and TRBJ1-1; D is unclear. Germline V gene sequence: CDR1 DFQATT, CDR2 SNEGSKA (reference sequence). With 6 bases removed from V and 7 bases from J, the gap between germline ends came to 15 bases. The CDR3 runs to 12 residues. CDR3 sequence (DNA): TGCAGTGCCGAGGACGGGCGGTATGAAGCTTTCTTT. Translated, it gives CSAEDGRYEAFF.

This clonotype was detected many times. This chain joins TRBV5-1 and TRBJ2-7; D is possibly TRBD2 (5 bases). From germline, CDR1 is SGHRS and CDR2 YFSETQ. This CDR3 has 14 amino acids. V was trimmed by 4 bases and J by 6 bases, leaving 17 bases between them. This chain's CDR3 is CASSPTGVGIEQYF. CDR3 DNA sequence: TGCGCCAGCAGCCCAACCGGGGTGGGAATCGAGCAGTACTTC. Complete variable domain (other parts from reference TRBV5-1 and TRBJ2-7): KAGVTQTPRYLIKTRGQQVTLSCSPISGHRSVSWYQQTPGQGLQFLFEYFSETQRNKGNFPGRFSGRQFSNSRSEMNVSTLELGDSALYLCASSPTGVGIEQYFGPGTRLTVT.

This clonotype was recorded a few times. The V and J genes are TRBV12-3 or TRBV12-4 and TRBJ2-2; 7 bases agree with TRBD1. The CDR3 has 14 residues. V lost 6 bases and J lost 3; bases outside the gene matches: 4. The CDR3 spells CASRWDSHTGELFF. DNA for the CDR3: TGTGCCAGCAGGTGGGACAGCCACACCGGGGAGCTGTTTTTT.

The table lists this clonotype with a few counts. The V and J genes are TRBV5-5 and TRBJ2-7; 11 nucleotides match TRBD1. The V gene's germline CDR1 is SGHKS and CDR2 YYEKEE (reference sequence). The J segment lost 7 bases and the V segment lost 4 bases, leaving 10 bases of the junction unmatched. CDR3 length: 15 residues. In nucleotides, the CDR3 is TGTGCCAGCAGCCTTCCGGGACAGGGGGAAATAGAGCAGTACTTC. It yields the protein CASSLPGQGEIEQYF.

This clonotype appeared a few times. Germline is not matched at one junction end, which may reflect a read error. V usage is TRBV6-5 and J usage is TRBJ2-5; 9 nucleotides match TRBD2. The germline CDR1 and CDR2 sequences are MNHEY and SVGAGI. The CDR3 is 17 residues long. CDR3 bases: TGTGCCAGCGGTTACGGGGTAGCGGGAGACATCCTAAAGACCCAGTACTTC. Its protein product is CASGYGVAGDILKTQYF.

The rearrangement joins TRBV30 to TRBJ2-3; unclear D gene. The V and J ends lost 2 bases and 4 bases respectively, with 7 bases between them. The CDR3 extends over 12 amino acids. Germline-derived CDR1 and CDR2 are GTSNPN and SVGIG (reference sequence). CDR3 protein: CAWSLNSDTQYF. The CDR3, as DNA: TGTGCCTGGAGTTTGAATTCAGATACGCAGTATTTT.

V is TRBV29-1 and J is TRBJ2-3, with TRBD2 identical over 7 bases. The V and J ends lost 7 bases and 0 bases, in that order; junction bases with no gene match: 7. Germline V gives CDR1 SQVTM, CDR2 ANQGSEA. The CDR3 runs to 14 residues. The CDR3 nucleotides are TGCAGCGCCGAGCGGGAAGGAAGCACAGATACGCAGTATTTT. Amino acids: CSAEREGSTDTQYF.

This clonotype was seen only a few times. This rearrangement joins TRBV28 to TRBJ2-1; 11 bases are shared with TRBD2. Germline V gene lookup returns CDR1 MDHEN and CDR2 SYDVKM. This CDR3 contains 15 residues. Trimming cost V 8 bases and J 7 bases; bases outside gene matches: 10. Here the CDR3 reads CASLGRSSGRNEQFF. Written as DNA, the CDR3 is TGTGCCAGCCTTGGGCGGTCTAGCGGGAGGAATGAGCAGTTCTTC. Filled out from reference TRBV28 and TRBJ2-1, the complete variable domain reads DVKVTQSSRYLVKRTGEKVFLECVQDMDHENMFWYRQDPGLGLRLIYFSYDVKMKEKGDIPEGYSVSREKKERFSLILESASTNQTSMYLCASLGRSSGRNEQFFGPGTRLTVL.

This clonotype was picked up a small number of times. The chain is built from TRBV11-2 and TRBJ2-3, with a tentative D call TRBD2 (5 bases). The CDR3 sequence is 15 residues long. V was clipped by 4 bases and J by 2 bases, with 13 bases between them. Germline CDR1 reads SGHAT; CDR2 reads FQNNGV. The CDR3 region is CASSSRRPPTDTQYF. The CDR3 region has the DNA TGTGCCAGCAGCTCTCGGAGGCCTCCCACAGATACGCAGTATTTT.

The V gene is TRBV12-3 or TRBV12-4, the J gene TRBJ1-5; D uncertain. The CDR3 totals 14 residues. V shed 3 bases and J shed 4 bases, with 10 bases lying between them. The CDR3 coding sequence is TGTGCCAGCAGTTTTTCACAGCGGAATCAGCCCCAGCATTTT. This codes for CASSFSQRNQPQHF.

The chain couples TRBV7-3 to TRBJ2-7, with a tentative D call TRBD2 (6 bases). Germline CDR1 and CDR2: SGHTA and FQGTGA. The ends were cut back, 5 bases at V and 5 bases at J, with 19 bases in the middle. The length of the CDR3 is 15 residues. This chain's CDR3 is CASSPKRREYHEQYF. The CDR3 DNA is TGTGCCAGCAGCCCGAAGAGGCGGGAATACCACGAGCAGTACTTC.

The table lists this clonotype with a few counts. The chain couples TRBV3-1 to TRBJ2-2, with D possibly being TRBD2 (5 bases). This CDR3 comprises 16 residues. CDR1 is LGHDT and CDR2 is YNNKEL in the germline V gene (reference sequence). The V gene lost 4 bases and the J gene lost 5 bases, with 17 bases spanning the gap. In nucleotides, the CDR3 is TGTGCCAGCAGCCCCTCGATCGGGGATCGGACCGGGGAGCTGTTTTTT. This encodes CASSPSIGDRTGELFF.

Many counts were recorded for this clonotype. J is TRBJ2-5 and V is TRBV27, with 10 bases aligning to TRBD2. There are 14 residues in the CDR3. CDR1 is MNHEY and CDR2 is SMNVEV in the germline V gene (reference sequence). V lost 8 bases, J lost 4 bases, and 7 bases stayed unmatched. CDR3 protein: CASSGLALRETQYF. The CDR3 nucleotides are TGTGCCAGCTCGGGACTAGCGCTACGAGAGACCCAGTACTTC.

Comment on this clonotype: At one of its ends the junction is not consistent with the germline gene, which may arise from a read error. The rearrangement links TRBV6-1 to TRBJ2-7; no reliable D call. The CDR3 contains 14 residues. In germline, CDR1 is MNHNS, CDR2 SASEGT. In nucleotides, the CDR3 is TGTGCCAGCAAGGGCGGATTATACTCCTACGGGCAGTACTTC. Protein product: CASKGGLYSYGQYF.

This clonotype showed up just a few times. CDR3: CASSAEAGGSYEQYF. CDR3 coding DNA: TGTGCCAGCAGCGCAGAAGCGGGAGGTTCCTACGAGCAGTACTTC. The rearrangement joins TRBV7-2 to TRBJ2-7; TRBD2 matches 9 bases. This CDR3 is 15 amino acids long. The germline V gene encodes CDR1 SGHTA and CDR2 FQGNSA. The V and J ends lost 5 bases and 1 base, in that order; junction bases with no gene match: 6.

The chain has TRBV10-3 and TRBJ2-7; maybe TRBD2 (5 bases). This CDR3 has 11 residues. In germline, CDR1 is ENHRY, CDR2 SYGVKD. The V and J ends lost 6 bases and 7 bases respectively, with 10 bases between them. CDR3 region: CAIRSWEEQYF. In nucleotides, the CDR3 is TGTGCCATCAGGAGTTGGGAGGAGCAGTACTTC.

The chain has TRBV28 and TRBJ2-7; 7 nucleotides agree with TRBD2. The length of the CDR3 is 14 residues. V was clipped by 7 bases and J by 3 bases; unmatched bases: 9. Per germline, CDR1 MDHEN and CDR2 SYDVKM. The CDR3 DNA reads as TGTGCCAGCAAAGACGGGGGGAAGAGCTACGAGCAGTACTTC. Its protein is CASKDGGKSYEQYF.

J is TRBJ2-1 and V is TRBV7-3; D is uncertain. Germline V gene sequence: CDR1 SGHTA, CDR2 FQGTGA. The CDR3 runs to 14 residues. Trimming took off 0 bases at V and 6 bases at J, with 9 bases between the two ends. The CDR3 coding sequence is TGTGCCAGCAGCTTAACTCCGGTCCGCAATGAGCAGTTCTTC. Protein sequence: CASSLTPVRNEQFF.